This T cell receptor beta chain derives from a study of regulatory T cells in long-lasting Graves disease. Study results and caveats: Thyroid tissue was not studied; only peripheral blood was.

This CDR3 comprises 11 residues. With 2 bases removed from V and 12 bases from J, the gap between germline ends came to 8 bases. The table lists this clonotype with many counts. Its antigen remains unknown. Time point given: newly diagnosed GD, antithyroid drugs for less than 3 months. PBMC RNA was the source of the TCR library. Both iRepertoire HTBI primers and Arm-PCR of CDR3 regions were used to build the TCR beta libraries. TCRdb re-analysed the multiplex PCR reads in MiXCR, keeping a single row per CDR3 protein. The repertoire includes some 560,000 distinct CDR3 sequences, about 16% of them detected once, and just under 25% sits in the top ten. The data were also submitted as part of a second study, on T cells in Graves' hyperthyroidism and ophthalmopathy.

The source is a woman aged 35-60 years with Graves disease. Sequenced material: peripheral blood mononuclear cells (PBMCs), taken at new diagnosis, from a patient treated with antithyroid drugs. The V and J genes are TRBV12-3 or TRBV12-4 and TRBJ2-1, with D possibly TRBD2 on 5 matching bases. The CDR3 here is CASSLTSGQFF. The CDR3 DNA follows: TGTGCCAGCAGTTTAACTAGTGGGCAGTTCTTC.